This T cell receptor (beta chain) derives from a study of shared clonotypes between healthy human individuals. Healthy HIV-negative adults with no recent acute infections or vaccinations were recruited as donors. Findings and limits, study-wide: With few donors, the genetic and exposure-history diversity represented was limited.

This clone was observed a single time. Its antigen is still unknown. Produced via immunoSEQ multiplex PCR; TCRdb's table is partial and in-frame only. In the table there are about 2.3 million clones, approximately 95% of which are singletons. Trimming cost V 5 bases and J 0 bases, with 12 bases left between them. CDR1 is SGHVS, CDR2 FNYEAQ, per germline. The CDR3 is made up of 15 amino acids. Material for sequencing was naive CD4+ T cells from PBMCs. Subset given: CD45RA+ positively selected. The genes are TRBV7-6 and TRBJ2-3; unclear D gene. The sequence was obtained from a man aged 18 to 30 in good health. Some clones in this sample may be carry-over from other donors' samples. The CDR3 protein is CASSARDGSTDTQYF. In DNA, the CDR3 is TGTGCCAGCAGCGCAAGGGATGGTAGCACAGATACGCAGTATTTT.